What follows are 11 T cell receptor beta chains derived from one specimen sequenced in a study of OX40 agonist ivuxolimab in advanced cancers. Profiling relied on immunoSEQ multiplex PCR, and the TCRdb table lists in-frame clones only, not all of them. The profile shows around 53,000 clones, about 88% of them singletons. Sample: CD4+ or CD8+ T cells sorted from blood, taken in a trial of the OX40 agonist ivuxolimab. All receptors derive from an adult with an advanced solid tumor such as melanoma, head and neck, liver or kidney cancer.

The rearrangement uses TRBV19 and TRBJ1-1; no clear D. V was shortened by 5 bases and J by 2 bases, with 9 bases between the two germline ends. The length of the CDR3 is 13 residues. Per germline, CDR1 LNHDA and CDR2 SQIVND (reference sequence). As DNA, the CDR3 is TGTGCCAGTAGTCGAAGGGTCAACACTGAAGCTTTCTTT. Protein: CASSRRVNTEAFF.

The V and J genes are TRBV2 and TRBJ2-7; the D is unclear. The CDR3 runs to 10 residues. From germline, CDR1 is SNHLY and CDR2 FYNNEI. The V end was cut by 4 bases, the J end by 2 bases, with 0 bases between. The CDR3 DNA sequence: TGTGCCAGCAGTGCCTACGAGCAGTACTTC. Translating it yields CASSAYEQYF.

V gene TRBV5-4 combines with J gene TRBJ2-7; D might be TRBD2 (5 bases). The ends were cut back, 0 bases at V and 3 bases at J, with 7 bases in the middle. The germline V gene has CDR1 SGHNT and CDR2 YYREEE (reference sequence). The CDR3 has 13 amino acids. In DNA form, the CDR3 reads TGTGCCAGCAGCTTGGAGACTAACTACGAGCAGTACTTC. The encoded protein is CASSLETNYEQYF.

V and J are TRBV2 and TRBJ2-5, with TRBD2 identical over 7 bases. With 8 bases clipped from V and 4 bases from J, the junction kept 13 bases outside the gene matches. The V gene's germline CDR1 is SNHLY and CDR2 FYNNEI. The CDR3 length is 15 residues. CDR3 nucleotides: TGTGCCAGCTCTCGGACTAGGCTAGTACGAGAGACCCAGTACTTC. It encodes CASSRTRLVRETQYF.

The chain recombines TRBV27 with TRBJ2-2; 7 bases agree with TRBD2. V shed 5 bases and J 3 bases; nucleotides not matched to a gene: 3. This CDR3 spans 14 amino acids. Germline V CDR1 and CDR2: MNHEY, SMNVEV (reference sequence). For the CDR3, the DNA is TGTGCCAGCAGTAGGGACTACGACACCGGGGAGCTGTTTTTT. This gives the protein CASSRDYDTGELFF.

Concerning this clone itself: Sequence at one end of the junction differs from germline and may be a read error. The chain uses TRBV7-7 and TRBJ1-2; D is uncertain. The CDR3 covers 14 residues. Germline V lookup: CDR1 SSHAT, CDR2 FNYEAQ (reference sequence). The CDR3 nucleotides read TGTGCTAGCAGCCTAAGAGGTTTTAACTATGGCTACACCTTC. Protein: CASSLRGFNYGYTF. Full variable domain (outside the CDR3, taken from reference TRBV7-7 and TRBJ1-2): GAGVSQSPRYKVTKRGQDVTLRCDPISSHATLYWYQQALGQGPEFLTYFNYEAQPDKSGLPSDRFSAERPEGSISTLTIQRTEQRDSAMYRCASSLRGFNYGYTFGSGTRLTVV.

The V gene is TRBV4-1, the J gene TRBJ1-5; D gene uncertain. Germline V gene lookup returns CDR1 MGHRA and CDR2 YSYEKL. V lost 1 base, J lost 1 base, and 14 bases lay in between. The CDR3 covers 17 residues. CDR3 amino acids: CASSQADRMLSNQPQHF. The CDR3 nucleotides are TGCGCCAGCAGCCAAGCTGACCGGATGCTGAGCAATCAGCCCCAGCATTTT.

V usage is TRBV29-1 and J usage is TRBJ1-1; no clear D gene. Germline-derived CDR1 and CDR2 are SQVTM and ANQGSEA. The CDR3 is made up of 13 amino acids. V was clipped by 6 bases and J by 1 base, with 12 bases between them. The CDR3 bases are TGCAGCGTAAGGAAAGACAAGAACACTGAAGCTTTCTTT. It encodes CSVRKDKNTEAFF.

This chain connects TRBV7-9 to TRBJ1-2; 9 bases map to TRBD1. The CDR3 length is 14 residues. The J segment lost 2 bases and the V segment lost 3 bases, leaving 1 base of the junction unmatched. Germline V gene sequence: CDR1 SEHNR, CDR2 FQNEAQ (reference sequence). CDR3: CASSFGQGNYGYTF. The CDR3, as DNA: TGTGCCAGCAGCTTTGGACAGGGGAACTATGGCTACACCTTC.

The rearrangement uses TRBV5-8 and TRBJ1-4; possible D gene TRBD1, 6 bases. The CDR3 covers 14 residues. Trimming took 4 bases from V and 7 from J, leaving 14 bases between them. The germline CDR1 and CDR2 sequences are SGHTS and YDEGEE. CDR3 bases: TGTGCCAGCAGCCCGAGGGGGTACGGTGAAAAACTGTTTTTT. Translating it yields CASSPRGYGEKLFF.

The CDR3 here is CASRRGVKFTDTQYF. Here the CDR3 DNA reads TGTGCCAGCAGAAGGGGGGTCAAGTTCACAGATACGCAGTATTTT. The chain has TRBV28 and TRBJ2-3, with D perhaps TRBD1 or TRBD2 (6 bases each). Germline V gene data show CDR1 as MDHEN and CDR2 as SYDVKM. The CDR3 is 15 residues long. The ends were cut back, 6 bases at V and 2 bases at J, with 15 bases in the middle.